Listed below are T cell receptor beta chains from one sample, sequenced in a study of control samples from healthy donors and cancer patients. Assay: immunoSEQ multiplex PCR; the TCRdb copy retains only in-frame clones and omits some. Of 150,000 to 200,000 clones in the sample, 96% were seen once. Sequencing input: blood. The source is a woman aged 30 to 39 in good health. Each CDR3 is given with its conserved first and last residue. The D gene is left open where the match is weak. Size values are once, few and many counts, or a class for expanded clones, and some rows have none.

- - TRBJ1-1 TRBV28 TGTGCCAGCAGTACTATCCAAACCGGCACTGAAGCTTTCTTT CASSTIQTGTEAFF
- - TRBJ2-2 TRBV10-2 TGCGCCACCGGGGGAGATAGGGAAGCTGACACCGGGGAGCTGTTTTTT CATGGDREADTGELFF
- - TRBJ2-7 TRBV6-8 TGTGCCAGCAGCACCAGCCACGAGCAGTACTTC CASSTSHEQYF
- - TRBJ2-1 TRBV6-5 TGTGCCAGCGGGAAGGGAAGCTCCTACAATGAGCAGTTCTTC CASGKGSSYNEQFF
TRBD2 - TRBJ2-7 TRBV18 TGTGCCAGCTCAAGGGCGGGAGGGCTCTACGAGCAGTACTTC CASSRAGGLYEQYF
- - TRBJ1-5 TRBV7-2 TGTGCCAGCAGCTTAGGGGGGGGCGGGCCCCAGCATTTT CASSLGGGGPQHF
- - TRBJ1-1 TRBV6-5 TGTGCCAGCAGTTACGGGACACGGAACACTGAAGCTTTCTTT CASSYGTRNTEAFF
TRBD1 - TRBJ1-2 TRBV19 TGTGCCAGTAGTACGCCGGGACAGGGGGCCAAACGCTATGGAGGCTACACCTTC CASSTPGQGAKRYGGYTF
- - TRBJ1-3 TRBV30 TGTGCCTGGAGTGTACGCCGCTCTGGAAACACCATATATTTT CAWSVRRSGNTIYF
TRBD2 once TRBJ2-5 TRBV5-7 TGTGCCAGCAGCTTGCTACGGGAGGGCCAAGAGACCCAGTACTTC CASSLLREGQETQYF
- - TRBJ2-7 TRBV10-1 TGCGCCAGCAGCCCGGGACACAATACCTACGAGCAGTACTTC CASSPGHNTYEQYF
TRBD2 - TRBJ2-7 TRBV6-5 TGTGCCAGCAGGGACCGGGAGGTCTCCTACGAGCAGTACTTC CASRDREVSYEQYF
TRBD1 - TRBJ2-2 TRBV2 TGTGCCAGCGTGGACAGGGGGCCCACCGGGGAGCTGTTTTTT CASVDRGPTGELFF
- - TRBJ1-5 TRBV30 TGTGCCTGGAGTCGGCAGGGAGCTCAGCCCCAGCATTTT CAWSRQGAQPQHF
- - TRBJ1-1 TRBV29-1 TGCAGCGCTGAACCAGGGGTTGGTACTGAAGCTTTCTTT CSAEPGVGTEAFF
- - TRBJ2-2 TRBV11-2 TGTGCCAGCAGCTTTGGGGTGGGGGAGCTGTTTTTT CASSFGVGELFF
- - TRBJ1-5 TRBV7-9 TGTGCCAGCAGCTTAGTTTCAAATCGGGAGCTCAATCAGCCCCAGCATTTT CASSLVSNRELNQPQHF
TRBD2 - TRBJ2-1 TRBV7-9 TGTGCCAGCAGCCCAGGACTAGCCTATGAGCAGTTCTTC CASSPGLAYEQFF
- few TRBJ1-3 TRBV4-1 TGCGCCAGCAGCCGGCTCGACAGCTCTGGAAACACCATATATTTT CASSRLDSSGNTIYF
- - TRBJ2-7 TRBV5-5 TGTGCCAGCAGCTTGGTGGACCTTCCAAGCTACGAGCAGTACTTC CASSLVDLPSYEQYF
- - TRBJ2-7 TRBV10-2 TGCGCCAGCAGTGAGTCTAGGCGGATCTACGAGCAGTACTTC CASSESRRIYEQYF
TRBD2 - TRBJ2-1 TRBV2 TGTGCCAGCAGCCTCGGGGGGGGGACCAATGAGCAGTTCTTC CASSLGGGTNEQFF
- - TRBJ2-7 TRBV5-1 TGCGCCAGCAGCTTGGTAGCTAGCGTCTACGAGCAGTACTTC CASSLVASVYEQYF
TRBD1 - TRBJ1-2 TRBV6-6 TGTGCCAGCAGTTACCCCCGGACAGGACGAAACTATGGCTACACCTTC CASSYPRTGRNYGYTF
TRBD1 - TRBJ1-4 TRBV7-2 TGTGCCAGCAGGAGGGACAGGCTTAATGAAAAACTGTTTTTT CASRRDRLNEKLFF
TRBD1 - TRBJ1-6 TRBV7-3 TGTGCCAGCAGCCTGTCCCGGGACAGAGGTTCACCCCTCCACTTT CASSLSRDRGSPLHF
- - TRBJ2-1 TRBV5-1 TGCGCCAGCAGCCTATACTGGGACTCCGACAATGAGCAGTTCTTC CASSLYWDSDNEQFF
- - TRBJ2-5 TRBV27 TGTGCCAGCACTCCTAGTAAGGGTTTCTCGTTCGCTCCGTACTTC CASTPSKGFSFAPYF
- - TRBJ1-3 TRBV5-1 TGCGCCAGCAGCTTAAGGTCTTTGGCAGGGCACTCTAGAAACACCATATATTTT CASSLRSLAGHSRNTIYF
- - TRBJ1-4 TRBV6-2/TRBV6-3 TGTGCCAGCAGTATTCCGACCGACGGACATGAAAAACTGTTTTTT CASSIPTDGHEKLFF
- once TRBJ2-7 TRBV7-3 TGTGCCAGCAGCTTAAAGGGGGAGCAGTACTTC CASSLKGEQYF
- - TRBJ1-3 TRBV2 TGTGCCAGCAGTGAATGGGTTGACAGAGCTGGAAACACCATATATTTT CASSEWVDRAGNTIYF
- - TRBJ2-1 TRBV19 TGTGCCAGTAACAAAGGTGCCAGGGAATCTAGCAGTCGGTACAATGAGCAGTTCTTC CASNKGARESSSRYNEQFF
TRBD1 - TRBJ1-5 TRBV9 TGTGCCAGCAGCTCCGGGACAGGCAATCAGCCCCAGCATTTT CASSSGTGNQPQHF
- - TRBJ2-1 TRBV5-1 TGCGCCAGCAGCGTGGAAAACAGGGTCACCTACAATGAGCAGTTCTTC CASSVENRVTYNEQFF
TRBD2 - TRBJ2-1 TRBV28 TGTGCCAGCAGTTTAAGTGGGAGGGGCGACAATGAGCAGTTCTTC CASSLSGRGDNEQFF
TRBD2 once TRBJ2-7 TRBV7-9 TGTGCCAGCAGCTTAGAAGGACTAGTCTACGAGCAGTACTTC CASSLEGLVYEQYF
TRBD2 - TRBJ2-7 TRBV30 TGTGCCTGGAGTGCCGGGGGGGGACACTACGAGCAGTACTTC CAWSAGGGHYEQYF
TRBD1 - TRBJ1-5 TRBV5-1 TGCGCCAGCAGCGACGGGGGACAGGGTCAACCCCAGCATTTT CASSDGGQGQPQHF
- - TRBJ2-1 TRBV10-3 TGTGCCATCAGTTCTACCTACAATGAGCAGTTCTTC CAISSTYNEQFF
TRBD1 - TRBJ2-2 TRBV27 TGTGCCAGCAGGTCGACAGGGCTGGACACCGGGGAGCTGTTTTTT CASRSTGLDTGELFF
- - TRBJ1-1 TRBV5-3 TGTGCCAGAAGCACTCAGGACCGCCACCTAAGCACTGAAGCTTTCTTT CARSTQDRHLSTEAFF